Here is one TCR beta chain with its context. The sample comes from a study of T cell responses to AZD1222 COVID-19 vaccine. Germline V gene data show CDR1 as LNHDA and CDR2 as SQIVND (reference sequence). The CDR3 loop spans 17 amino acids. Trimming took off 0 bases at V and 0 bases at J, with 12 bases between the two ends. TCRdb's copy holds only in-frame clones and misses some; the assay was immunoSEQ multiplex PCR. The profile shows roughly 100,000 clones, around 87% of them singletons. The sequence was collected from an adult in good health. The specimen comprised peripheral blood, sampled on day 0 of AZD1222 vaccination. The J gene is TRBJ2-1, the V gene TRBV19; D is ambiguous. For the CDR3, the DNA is TGTGCCAGTAGTATAGATCAGATTTTTAGCTCCTACAATGAGCAGTTCTTC. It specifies CASSIDQIFSSYNEQFF.